This TCR beta chain was retrieved from a study of blood T cell repertoires in COVID-19. In the study overall: Both acute and convalescent COVID-19 samples were obtained from the United States, Italy and Spain. T cells, B-cell-depleted T cells, or PBMCs provided the cDNA or gDNA that served as material.

Repertoires were generated with immunoSEQ multiplex PCR, while TCRdb's copy carries only in-frame clones and drops some. This sample has a few hundred thousand clones, with more than 75% found just once. The CDR3 loop spans 13 amino acids. The sequenced sample was peripheral blood. The clonotype comes from a man between 45 and 60 years old who had recovered from COVID-19. V usage is TRBV21-1 and J usage is TRBJ2-5; the tabulated D call, TRBD1, remains unverified against the DNA. TRBV21-1 is flagged as a pseudogene. This CDR3 is CASSKVADRPQYF. The DNA for the CDR3 is TGTGCCAGCAGCAAAGTTGCCGACAGGCCTCAGTACTTC.